This entry is about one T cell receptor beta chain. No antigen is known for it. Other nucleotide sequences from this sample produce the same CDR3. V shed 5 bases, J shed 1 base, and the junction held 5 bases outside the gene matches. Per the germline V gene, CDR1 is SEHNR and CDR2 is FQNEAQ (reference sequence). The CDR3 runs 15 residues. Blood draws occurred at baseline, cycle 4 day 1, and cycle 7 day 1. Assay: immunoSEQ multiplex PCR; the TCRdb copy retains only in-frame clones and omits some. The repertoire holds 65,000 to 80,000 clones, with around 87% as singletons. The sample belongs to a study of OX40 agonist ivuxolimab in advanced cancers. Study observations and caveats: Low normalized T-cell clonal expansion was additionally recorded for some nonresponders.

The receptor comes from an adult with an advanced solid tumor such as melanoma, head and neck, liver or kidney cancer. Sample: CD4+ or CD8+ T cells sorted from blood, taken in a trial of the OX40 agonist ivuxolimab. This sequence joins TRBV7-9 and TRBJ2-1; 7 nucleotides align to TRBD1. Here the CDR3 DNA reads TGTGCCAGCAGCCCCAGGGGGTCGTCCTACAATGAGCAGTTCTTC. Translated, it gives CASSPRGSSYNEQFF.